This T cell receptor (beta chain) was documented in a study of blood T cell repertoires in COVID-19. V was clipped by 5 bases and J by 5 bases, with 12 bases between them. CDR1 and CDR2 from the germline V gene are MNHEY and SMNVEV (reference sequence). The CDR3 loop spans 14 amino acids. The data were produced by immunoSEQ multiplex PCR, yet TCRdb's version contains in-frame clones alone and is incomplete. The table records 9,000 to 9,500 clones, 65% to 90% of them present only once. This TCR came from a human donor in a cohort sampled during active COVID-19. Material: peripheral blood. V and J are TRBV27 and TRBJ2-2; D possibly corresponds to TRBD1 (5 bases). The CDR3 DNA follows: TGTGCCAGCAGTGGGGCTGGTCGGACCGGGGAGCTGTTTTTT. Translation gives CASSGAGRTGELFF.